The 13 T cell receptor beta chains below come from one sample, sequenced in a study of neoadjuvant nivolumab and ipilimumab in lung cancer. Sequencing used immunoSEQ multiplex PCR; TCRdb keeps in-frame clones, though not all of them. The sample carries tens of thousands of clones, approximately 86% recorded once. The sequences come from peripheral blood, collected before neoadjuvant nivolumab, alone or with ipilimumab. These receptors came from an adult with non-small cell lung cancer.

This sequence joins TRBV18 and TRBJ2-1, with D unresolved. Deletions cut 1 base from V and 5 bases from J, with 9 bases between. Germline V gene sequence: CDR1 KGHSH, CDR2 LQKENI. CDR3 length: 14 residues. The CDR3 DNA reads TGTGCCAGCTCACCACGGAGAACCCACAATGAGCAGTTCTTC. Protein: CASSPRRTHNEQFF.

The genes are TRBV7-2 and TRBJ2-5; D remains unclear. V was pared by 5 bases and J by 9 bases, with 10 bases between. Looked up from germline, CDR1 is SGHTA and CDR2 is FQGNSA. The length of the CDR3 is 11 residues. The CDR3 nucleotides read TGTGCCAGCAGCGATCACAGCTCCCAGTACTTC. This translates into CASSDHSSQYF. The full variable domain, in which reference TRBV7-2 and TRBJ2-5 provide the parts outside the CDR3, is GAGVSQSPSNKVTEKGKDVELRCDPISGHTALYWYRQSLGQGLEFLIYFQGNSAPDKSGLPSDRFSAERTGGSVSTLTIQRTQQEDSAVYLCASSDHSSQYFGPGTRLLVL.

As DNA, the CDR3 is TGTGCCAGCAGCCCCGGACCATACGAGCAGTACTTC. Protein sequence: CASSPGPYEQYF. This chain links TRBV7-2 with TRBJ2-7; no firm D call. Germline-derived CDR1 and CDR2 are SGHTA and FQGNSA. The CDR3 loop spans 12 amino acids. Trimming cost V 5 bases and J 4 bases, with 9 bases left between them.

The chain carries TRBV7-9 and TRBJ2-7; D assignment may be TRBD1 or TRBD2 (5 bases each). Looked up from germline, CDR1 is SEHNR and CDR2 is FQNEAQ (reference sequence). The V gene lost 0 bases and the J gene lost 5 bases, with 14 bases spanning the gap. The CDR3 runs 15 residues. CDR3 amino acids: CASSLAEGWGNEQYF. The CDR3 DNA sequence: TGTGCCAGCAGCTTAGCCGAGGGCTGGGGCAACGAGCAGTACTTC.

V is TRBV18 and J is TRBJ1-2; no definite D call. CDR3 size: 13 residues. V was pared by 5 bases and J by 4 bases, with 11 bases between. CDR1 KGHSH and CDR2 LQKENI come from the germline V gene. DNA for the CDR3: TGTGCCAGCTCATCCGGGTCCCTCTATGGCTACACCTTC. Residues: CASSSGSLYGYTF.

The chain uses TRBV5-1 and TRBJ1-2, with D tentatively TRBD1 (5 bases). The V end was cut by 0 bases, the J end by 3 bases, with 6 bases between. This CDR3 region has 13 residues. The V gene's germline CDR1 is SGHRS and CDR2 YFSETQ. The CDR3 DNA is TGCGCCAGCAGCTTGGCGGGGGACTATGGCTACACCTTC. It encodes CASSLAGDYGYTF.

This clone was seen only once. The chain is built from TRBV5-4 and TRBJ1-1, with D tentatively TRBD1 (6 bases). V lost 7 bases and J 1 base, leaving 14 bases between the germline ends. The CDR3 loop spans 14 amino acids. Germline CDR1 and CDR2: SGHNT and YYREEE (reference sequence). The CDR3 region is CASPSGGANTEAFF. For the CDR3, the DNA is TGTGCCAGCCCCTCGGGGGGCGCGAACACTGAAGCTTTCTTT.

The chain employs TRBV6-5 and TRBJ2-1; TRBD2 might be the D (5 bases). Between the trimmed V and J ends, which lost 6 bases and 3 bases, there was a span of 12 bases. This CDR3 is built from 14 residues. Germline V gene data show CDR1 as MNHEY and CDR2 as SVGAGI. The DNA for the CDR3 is TGTGCCAGCAGCTATAACCGGGACTACAATGAGCAGTTCTTC. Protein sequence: CASSYNRDYNEQFF.

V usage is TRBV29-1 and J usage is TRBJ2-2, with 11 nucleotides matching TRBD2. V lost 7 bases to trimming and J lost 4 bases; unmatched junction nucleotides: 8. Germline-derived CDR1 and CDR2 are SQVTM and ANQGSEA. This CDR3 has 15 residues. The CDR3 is CSADVTSGGTGELFF. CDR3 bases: TGCAGCGCCGATGTTACTAGCGGGGGCACCGGGGAGCTGTTTTTT.

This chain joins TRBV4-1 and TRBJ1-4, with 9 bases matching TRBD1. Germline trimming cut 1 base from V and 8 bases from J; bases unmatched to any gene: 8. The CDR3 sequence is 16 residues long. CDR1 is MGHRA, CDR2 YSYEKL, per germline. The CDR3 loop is CASSQVWTGEKEKLFF. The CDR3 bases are TGCGCCAGCAGCCAAGTTTGGACAGGGGAAAAAGAAAAACTGTTTTTT.

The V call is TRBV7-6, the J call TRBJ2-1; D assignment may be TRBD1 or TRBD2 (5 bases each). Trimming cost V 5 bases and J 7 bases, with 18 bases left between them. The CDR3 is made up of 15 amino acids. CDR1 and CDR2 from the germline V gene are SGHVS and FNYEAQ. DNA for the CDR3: TGTGCCAGCAGCATGGGGCCCCATTGGACTAATGAGCAGTTCTTC. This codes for CASSMGPHWTNEQFF.

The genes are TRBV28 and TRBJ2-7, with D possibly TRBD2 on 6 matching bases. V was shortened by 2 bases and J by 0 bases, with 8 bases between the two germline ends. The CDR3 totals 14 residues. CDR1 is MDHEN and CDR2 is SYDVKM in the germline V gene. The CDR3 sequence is CASSLGGSSYEQYF. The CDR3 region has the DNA TGTGCCAGCAGTTTAGGAGGGAGCTCCTACGAGCAGTACTTC.

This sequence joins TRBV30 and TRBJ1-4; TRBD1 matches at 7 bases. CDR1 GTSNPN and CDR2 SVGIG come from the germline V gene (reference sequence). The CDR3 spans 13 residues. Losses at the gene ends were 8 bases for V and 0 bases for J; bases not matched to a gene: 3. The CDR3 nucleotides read TGTGCCCTCCAGGGGGCAACTAATGAAAAACTGTTTTTT. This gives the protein CALQGATNEKLFF.